This TCR beta chain appears in the sequencing data of a study of T cell repertoires in cytomegalovirus infection. Study details: Used in the study were CMV epitopes, some recently identified and HLA-C-restricted, others well-studied and HLA-B-restricted. Notes on the study in general: HLA-C-restricted CMV clonotypes gave the most frequent clonotype in two of eight donors.

A remark on this clonotype: Its antigen is undetermined.

One entry per CDR3 protein, called by TCRdb with MiXCR from the reads. The sample carries roughly 990,000 distinct CDR3 sequences, approximately 31% recorded once. The CDR3 has 13 amino acids. CDR1 and CDR2 (germline): SGHAT, FQNNGV. Trimming stripped 5 bases from V and 5 bases from J, with 12 bases between. This clonotype was sampled from a human donor in good health (CMV status not recorded). Some clones in this sample may be carry-over from other donors' samples. Sequenced material: cultured CD8+ T cells from PBMCs, taken from culture after CMV antigen stimulation. The V call is TRBV11-2, the J call TRBJ1-1; D unresolved. The DNA of the CDR3 is TGTGCCAGCAGCGGGAGGATGGGAACTGAAGCTTTCTTT. Translation: CASSGRMGTEAFF.